The 26 T cell receptor beta chains listed next were all sequenced from one sample in a study of blood T cells in healthy people across ages. A sample-barcoded 5' primer and a J-beta primer mix were used in a second PCR of roughly 6 to 12 cycles. TCRdb independently ran MiXCR on the 5' RACE reads; one entry per CDR3 protein. In the table there are roughly 800,000 distinct CDR3 sequences, roughly 50% of which are singletons. Source material: blood. The receptors derive from a man younger than 40 in good health.

The rearrangement joins TRBV28 to TRBJ2-1, with 14 bases aligning to TRBD2. The CDR3 runs 18 residues. J lost 1 base, V lost 4 bases, and 6 bases had no gene match. Germline V CDR1 and CDR2: MDHEN, SYDVKM. The CDR3 DNA reads as TGTGCCAGCAGTTCCGGGACTAGCGGGAGTTCTTCCTACAATGAGCAGTTCTTC. Residues: CASSSGTSGSSSYNEQFF.

V usage is TRBV29-1 and J usage is TRBJ2-7; the D gene is possibly TRBD1 (6 bases). V was clipped by 4 bases and J by 7 bases, with 23 bases between them. Germline V CDR1 and CDR2: SQVTM, ANQGSEA. This CDR3 comprises 15 residues. DNA of the CDR3: TGCAGCGTTGGGACAGATGTAGCCGCTTACAATGAGCAGTACTTC. It specifies CSVGTDVAAYNEQYF.

This clonotype was seen a handful of times. This chain uses TRBV12-3 or TRBV12-4 with TRBJ1-4; D is unclear. This CDR3 has 12 residues. The V gene lost 6 bases and the J gene lost 3 bases, with 5 bases spanning the gap. The DNA of the CDR3 is TGTGCCAGCAGCCCTTCTAATGAAAAACTGTTTTTT. Translated, it gives CASSPSNEKLFF.

This rearrangement joins TRBV20-1 to TRBJ2-7, with 14 positions matching TRBD2. V dropped 7 bases and J dropped 0; count of bases not matched to a gene: 2. CDR1 and CDR2 (germline): DFQATT, SNEGSKA (reference sequence). The CDR3 length is 14 residues. In DNA, the CDR3 is TGCAGTGGACTAGCGGGGGGGAGCTCCTACGAGCAGTACTTC. Residues: CSGLAGGSSYEQYF.

This clonotype was found a few times. The V call is TRBV7-9, the J call TRBJ1-2; a weak D match, TRBD1 (6 bases). From germline, CDR1 is SEHNR and CDR2 FQNEAQ (reference sequence). Trimming cost V 5 bases and J 4 bases, with 17 bases left between them. There are 15 residues in the CDR3. In DNA, the CDR3 is TGTGCCAGCAGCAACCGAGGTCAGGGGACCTATGGCTACACCTTC. The encoded protein is CASSNRGQGTYGYTF.

This clonotype appeared a few times. The chain is built from TRBV20-1 and TRBJ2-3, with no clear D. The germline CDR1 and CDR2 sequences are DFQATT and SNEGSKA (reference sequence). The CDR3 length is 18 residues. V lost 0 bases and J 0 bases, leaving 19 bases between the germline ends. The DNA of the CDR3 is TGCAGTGCTAGAGATTTTGCCCCCACGGGCCCCAGCACAGATACGCAGTATTTT. Translation gives CSARDFAPTGPSTDTQYF.

In its sample, this clonotype was seen a few times. The gene calls are TRBV10-2 and TRBJ2-7; possibly TRBD2 for D (5 bases). The germline V gene has CDR1 WSHSY and CDR2 SAAADI. Trimming removed 4 bases at V and 3 bases at J, with 22 bases between. This CDR3 comprises 17 residues. The DNA of the CDR3 is TGCGCCAGCAGTGGTCGTTCGGGAACGGCTTGGGGCTACGAGCAGTACTTC. It encodes CASSGRSGTAWGYEQYF.

V is TRBV20-1 and J is TRBJ2-1, with 8 nucleotides matching TRBD1. The CDR3 totals 13 residues. Trimming cost V 6 bases and J 12 bases; bases outside gene matches: 13. The germline V gene encodes CDR1 DFQATT and CDR2 SNEGSKA (reference sequence). For the CDR3, the DNA is TGCAGTGCCCACGGGACAGGCCTACCGGGGCAGTTCTTC. Protein sequence: CSAHGTGLPGQFF.

The rearrangement links TRBV20-1 to TRBJ2-7; 9 bases are shared with TRBD1. J lost 4 bases, V lost 8 bases, and 9 bases had no gene match. CDR3 size: 13 residues. Germline V gives CDR1 DFQATT, CDR2 SNEGSKA (reference sequence). CDR3 residues: CSINRGQGYEQYF. The DNA of the CDR3 is TGCAGTATCAATAGAGGACAGGGGTACGAGCAGTACTTC.

The chain carries TRBV5-1 and TRBJ1-1; no reliable D call. The germline CDR1 and CDR2 sequences are SGHRS and YFSETQ. V lost 3 bases, J lost 3 bases, and 15 bases lay in between. The CDR3 runs to 15 residues. CDR3 in amino acids: CASSSEPTPYTEAFF. DNA for the CDR3: TGCGCCAGCAGCTCCGAACCAACCCCATACACTGAAGCTTTCTTT. The full variable domain, in which reference TRBV5-1 and TRBJ1-1 provide the parts outside the CDR3, is KAGVTQTPRYLIKTRGQQVTLSCSPISGHRSVSWYQQTPGQGLQFLFEYFSETQRNKGNFPGRFSGRQFSNSRSEMNVSTLELGDSALYLCASSSEPTPYTEAFFGQGTRLTVV.

This chain uses TRBV7-2 with TRBJ2-3; 10 positions match TRBD2. CDR3 length equals 14 residues. Germline lookup yields CDR1 SGHTA and CDR2 FQGNSA. The V gene end was trimmed by 6 bases and the J gene end by 5 bases; junction bases not matched to a gene: 5. The DNA for the CDR3 is TGTGCCAGCAGGGCTAGCGGGAGTTTAGATACGCAGTATTTT. Its protein is CASRASGSLDTQYF. Full variable domain (outside the CDR3, taken from reference TRBV7-2 and TRBJ2-3): GAGVSQSPSNKVTEKGKDVELRCDPISGHTALYWYRQSLGQGLEFLIYFQGNSAPDKSGLPSDRFSAERTGGSVSTLTIQRTQQEDSAVYLCASRASGSLDTQYFGPGTRLTVL.

For this clonotype: At one end the junction does not follow the germline gene, possibly because of a read error. This chain links TRBV3-1 with TRBJ2-5; D call uncertain. The germline V gene encodes CDR1 LGHDT and CDR2 YNNKEL (reference sequence). The length of the CDR3 is 15 residues. CDR3 residues: CACSQGRKYQETQYF. The CDR3, as DNA: TGTGCCTGCAGCCAAGGACGGAAGTACCAAGAGACCCAGTACTTC.

Only a few counts were recorded for this clonotype. This rearrangement joins TRBV12-3 or TRBV12-4 to TRBJ2-1; D may be TRBD2 (6 bases). V shed 10 bases and J shed 1 base, with 14 bases lying between them. This CDR3 has 14 residues. CDR3: CATEGSGSYNEQFF. For the CDR3, the DNA is TGTGCCACCGAAGGTAGCGGATCCTACAATGAGCAGTTCTTC.

The chain carries TRBV12-3 or TRBV12-4 and TRBJ1-2, with D possibly matching TRBD1 (6 bases). CDR3 length: 13 amino acids. V gave up 6 bases and J gave up 6 bases, with 14 bases separating them. CDR3 region: CASRDQGLDGYTF. The DNA for the CDR3 is TGTGCCAGCAGGGATCAGGGGCTGGATGGCTACACCTTC.

This clonotype was seen more than once but under ten times. The chain has TRBV20-1 and TRBJ2-5; D possibly corresponds to TRBD1 (6 bases). From germline, CDR1 is DFQATT and CDR2 SNEGSKA (reference sequence). Trimming left V 6 bases short and J 11 bases short, with 28 bases between. The CDR3 length is 15 residues. CDR3 protein: CSAAFELGGSIEQYF. The CDR3 bases are TGCAGTGCCGCCTTTGAACTAGGGGGATCCATAGAGCAGTACTTC.

This clonotype has a count of ten or more. The V call is TRBV7-2, the J call TRBJ2-7, with a tentative D call TRBD2 (7 bases). Germline values: CDR1 SGHTA, CDR2 FQGNSA. Trimming stripped 0 bases from V and 6 bases from J, with 9 bases between. The CDR3 is 13 amino acids. This chain's CDR3 is CASSLAGGREQYF. DNA of the CDR3: TGTGCCAGCAGCTTAGCGGGGGGGCGCGAGCAGTACTTC.

The J gene is TRBJ1-2, the V gene TRBV12-3 or TRBV12-4; D unresolved. There are 13 residues in the CDR3. Trimming pared 3 bases from V and 5 bases from J, leaving 10 bases between. The CDR3 protein is CASSFGQIYGYTF. CDR3 DNA sequence: TGTGCCAGCAGTTTTGGGCAGATTTATGGCTACACCTTC.

The V call is TRBV4-1, the J call TRBJ1-2; unclear D gene. V lost 1 base and J lost 4, with 13 bases in between. Germline assignment: CDR1 MGHRA and CDR2 YSYEKL. This CDR3 region has 15 residues. CDR3 sequence reads: CASSQGVTGIYGYTF. The DNA for the CDR3 is TGCGCCAGCAGCCAAGGGGTGACGGGTATCTATGGCTACACCTTC.

The chain links TRBV6-5 to TRBJ1-6, with unresolved D. Germline V gene lookup returns CDR1 MNHEY and CDR2 SVGAGI. V dropped 0 bases and J dropped 7 bases, with 4 bases sitting between them. CDR3 size: 13 residues. The CDR3, as DNA: TGTGCCAGCAGTTACTCGAGCAATTCACCCCTCCACTTT. It specifies CASSYSSNSPLHF.

This clonotype was seen at least ten times. This chain connects TRBV7-2 to TRBJ2-7; D unclear. V gave up 2 bases and J gave up 4 bases, with 3 bases separating them. Germline V gives CDR1 SGHTA, CDR2 FQGNSA. The CDR3 is 11 residues long. The CDR3 is CASSLIYEQYF. The CDR3 DNA is TGTGCCAGCAGCTTAATATACGAGCAGTACTTC.

This clonotype showed up just a few times. The genes are TRBV7-2 and TRBJ2-1; D not resolved. The CDR3 contains 14 residues. Germline CDR1 reads SGHTA; CDR2 reads FQGNSA. Trimming shortened V by 1 base and J by 7 bases, and 11 bases separated the two germline ends. This CDR3 reads CASSLVPAPNEQFF. The CDR3 DNA reads as TGTGCCAGCAGCTTAGTGCCAGCGCCTAATGAGCAGTTCTTC.

V usage is TRBV5-1 and J usage is TRBJ2-5, with 13 bases lining up with TRBD2. After removal of 4 bases from V and 7 bases from J, the junction contained 1 base not matched to a gene. Germline V gene sequence: CDR1 SGHRS, CDR2 YFSETQ. The CDR3 runs 13 residues. CDR3 in amino acids: CASSRLAGGTQYF. Here the CDR3 DNA reads TGCGCCAGCAGCAGACTAGCGGGGGGGACCCAGTACTTC.

This chain joins TRBV5-1 and TRBJ2-1; tentative D call: TRBD2 (6 bases). CDR1 SGHRS and CDR2 YFSETQ come from the germline V gene. The CDR3 has 16 amino acids. V was trimmed by 0 bases and J by 6 bases, leaving 16 bases between them. The DNA of the CDR3 is TGCGCCAGCAGCTTGGCCCCGGCGGGGAATCTCAATGAGCAGTTCTTC. Translation gives CASSLAPAGNLNEQFF.

This clonotype was seen only a few times. The chain has TRBV12-3 or TRBV12-4 and TRBJ2-7, with 10 bases matching TRBD1. V was clipped by 6 bases and J by 1 base; unmatched bases: 3. This CDR3 spans 14 amino acids. The CDR3 spells CASRRTGGSYEQYF. As DNA, the CDR3 is TGTGCCAGCAGGCGGACAGGGGGTTCCTACGAGCAGTACTTC.

The V and J genes are TRBV20-1 and TRBJ2-5, with 9 bases identical to TRBD2. V was clipped by 4 bases and J by 2 bases; unmatched bases: 5. The CDR3 runs to 14 residues. Per the germline V gene, CDR1 is DFQATT and CDR2 is SNEGSKA (reference sequence). CDR3 sequence reads: CSANSREGQETQYF. CDR3 bases: TGCAGTGCTAATTCGCGGGAGGGTCAAGAGACCCAGTACTTC.

The V gene is TRBV18, the J gene TRBJ1-1; TRBD1 agrees at 8 bases. Germline CDR1 KGHSH, CDR2 LQKENI. The V segment lost 6 bases and the J segment 3 bases; nucleotides outside the gene matches: 9. This CDR3 region has 15 residues. The CDR3 DNA is TGTGCCAGCTCCCAATCAGGACAGGGACACACTGAAGCTTTCTTT. It translates to CASSQSGQGHTEAFF.